The entry below gives a single T cell receptor beta chain sequence along with its context. This sample was included in a study of control samples from healthy donors and cancer patients. V was pared by 1 base and J by 2 bases, with 9 bases between. This CDR3 contains 14 residues. Per germline, CDR1 MDHEN and CDR2 SYDVKM. TCRdb keeps only in-frame clones here, not all; method: immunoSEQ multiplex PCR. The sample holds 77,000 or so clones; 90% to 95% are singletons and the top ten take approximately 14%. Input material: blood. V is TRBV28 and J is TRBJ2-7; no clear D. This receptor was obtained from a man younger than 40 in good health. The CDR3 coding sequence is TGTGCCAGCAGTTTATCCTCAATGACCTACGAGCAGTACTTC. It codes for CASSLSSMTYEQYF.